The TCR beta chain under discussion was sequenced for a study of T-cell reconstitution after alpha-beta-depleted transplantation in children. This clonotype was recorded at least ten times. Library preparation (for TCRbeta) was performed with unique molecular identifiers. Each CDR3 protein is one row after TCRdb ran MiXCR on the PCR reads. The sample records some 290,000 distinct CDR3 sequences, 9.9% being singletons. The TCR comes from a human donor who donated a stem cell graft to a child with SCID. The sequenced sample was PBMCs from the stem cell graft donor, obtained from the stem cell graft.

The CDR3 DNA is TGCAGTGCTCTGATGGTGACGGGGGTAGATACGCAGTATTTT. Translation gives CSALMVTGVDTQYF. This chain links TRBV20-1 with TRBJ2-3; the D gene is possibly TRBD2 (6 bases). This CDR3 has 14 amino acids. V lost 5 bases to trimming and J lost 5 bases, with 17 bases between them. Germline V CDR1 and CDR2: DFQATT, SNEGSKA (reference sequence).